This TCR beta chain was identified in a study of blood T cell repertoires in COVID-19 (dated by TCRdb to the early 2020s). Regarding the complete study: Samples from collaborators originated in the United States, Italy and Spain and spanned both the acute and convalescent phases of COVID-19. The prospective study material was composed of cDNA or gDNA derived from T cells, B-cell-depleted T cells, or PBMCs. The dataset comprised deeply sampled blood TCRbeta repertoires from subjects exposed to, actively infected with, or recovered from COVID-19. The repertoires were made available in a free public database intended to serve as a resource for research on the immune response to SARS-CoV-2. The samples were drawn from the first 160 participants of the ongoing ImmuneRACE study and from over 950 subjects provided by 6 global collaborators. Sample metadata almost always included a de-identified subject ID, COVID-19 status, age in years and sex. Where available, HLA class I and class II types were obtained from metadata supplied by the sample provider rather than from assay-based typing.

Comments on this clone: Its antigen is unknown. No much larger clonotype is one base removed from it; base qualities were not supplied.

TCRbeta CDR3 regions were amplified from genomic DNA using the immunoSEQ Assay, a bias-controlled multiplex PCR. The original methods were these. Nucleated cell counts per sample were estimated from amplification of reference gene primers within the assay. To quantify the absolute abundance of each unique TCRbeta CDR3 rearrangement, sequence reads were collapsed and filtered. Productive Simpson clonality was computed per sample as the square root of Simpson's diversity index over productive rearrangements. TCRdb mirrors the immuneACCESS table, restricted to in-frame sequences. Some clones are absent from its copies; in checked studies, under half trace to an unresolved V gene, and the reason for the others is unknown. V, J and clone size were drawn from that table, and D and trimming were deduced from the DNA. The sample table contains around 300,000 clones; only one count was recorded for 85% of them. Around 4% of the sample is taken by the ten largest.

From the cysteine through the phenylalanine, the CDR3 covers 14 amino acids. The kept DNA is CDR3 alone, 42 bases in frame from the first base. The junction carries 10 bases between V and J, which are trimmed by 2 bases and 5 bases respectively. CDR1 is given as KGHSH and CDR2 as LQKENI, both from the germline V gene. What the study reported, not specific to this receptor: How much clinical and demographic metadata was included differed by source and by participant, and the metadata was provided uncurated.

The collaborating institutions used their own protocols to collect whole blood in K2EDTA tubes. For TCRbeta analysis, collaborator samples were shipped as frozen whole blood, as isolated PBMCs, or as DNA extracted from either sample type. Sequenced sample: peripheral blood. Recombination connected TRBV18 to TRBJ1-5; the D gene cannot be named for sure. This TCR was recovered from a woman aged 45-65 years with active or convalescent COVID-19. The CDR3 region: CASSPTGLDQPQHF. The DNA sequence follows: TGTGCCAGCTCACCAACGGGTTTGGATCAGCCCCAGCATTTT.